This TCR beta chain came from a study of siplizumab effects on memory and regulatory T cells. The table came from immunoSEQ multiplex PCR; TCRdb's copy has only in-frame clones and leaves some out. The sample has about 100,000 clones; about 95% are singletons. The CDR3 spans 14 residues. V was shortened by 10 bases and J by 4 bases, with 18 bases between the two germline ends. CDR1 is LNHDA, CDR2 SQIVND, per germline (reference sequence). The TCR was taken from a human donor in good health. The rearrangement links TRBV19 to TRBJ2-3; the D gene is possibly TRBD2 (5 bases). Sequenced input: non-Treg CD4+ T cells sorted from blood. For the CDR3, the DNA is TGTGCCACGGCCGGGGTCCGATCTTCAGATACGCAGTATTTT. Translating it yields CATAGVRSSDTQYF.